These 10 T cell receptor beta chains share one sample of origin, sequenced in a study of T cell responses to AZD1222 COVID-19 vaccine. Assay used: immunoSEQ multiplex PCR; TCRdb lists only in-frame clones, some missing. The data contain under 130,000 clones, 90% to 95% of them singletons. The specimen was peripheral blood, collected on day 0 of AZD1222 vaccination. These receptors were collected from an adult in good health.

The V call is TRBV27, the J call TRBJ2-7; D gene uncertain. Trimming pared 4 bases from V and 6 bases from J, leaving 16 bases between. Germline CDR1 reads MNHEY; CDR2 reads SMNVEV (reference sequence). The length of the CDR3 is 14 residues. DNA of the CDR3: TGTGCCAGCAGTTCCTATCCTTCCACTGGCGAGCAGTACTTC. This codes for CASSSYPSTGEQYF.

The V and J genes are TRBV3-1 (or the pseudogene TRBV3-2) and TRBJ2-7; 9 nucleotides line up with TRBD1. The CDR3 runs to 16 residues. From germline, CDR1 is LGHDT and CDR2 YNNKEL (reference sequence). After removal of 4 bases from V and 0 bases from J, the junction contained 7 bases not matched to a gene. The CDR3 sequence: CASSRGTGSLSYEQYF. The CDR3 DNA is TGTGCCAGCAGCCGCGGGACAGGGAGTCTCTCCTACGAGCAGTACTTC.

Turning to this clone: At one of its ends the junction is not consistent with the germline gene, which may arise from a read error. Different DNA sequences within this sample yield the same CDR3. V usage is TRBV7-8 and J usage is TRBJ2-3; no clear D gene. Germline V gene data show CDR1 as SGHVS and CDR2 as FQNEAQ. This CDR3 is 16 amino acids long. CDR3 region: CASSRWAFRSTDTQYF. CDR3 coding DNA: TGTGCCAGCAGCCGCTGGGCATTTCGGAGCACGGATACGCAGTATTTT. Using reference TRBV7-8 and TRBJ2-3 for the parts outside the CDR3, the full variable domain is GAGVSQSPRYKVAKRGQDVALRCDPISGHVSLFWYQQALGQGPEFLTYFQNEAQLDKSGLPSDRFFAERPEGSVSTLKIQRTQQEDSAVYLCASSRWAFRSTDTQYFGPGTRLTVL.

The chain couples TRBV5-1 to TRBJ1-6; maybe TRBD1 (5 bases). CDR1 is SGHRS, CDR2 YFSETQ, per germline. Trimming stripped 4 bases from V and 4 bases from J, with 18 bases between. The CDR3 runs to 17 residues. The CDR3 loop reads CASSSGISKGYNSPLHF. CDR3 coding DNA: TGCGCCAGCAGCAGCGGGATTTCCAAGGGGTATAATTCACCCCTCCACTTT.

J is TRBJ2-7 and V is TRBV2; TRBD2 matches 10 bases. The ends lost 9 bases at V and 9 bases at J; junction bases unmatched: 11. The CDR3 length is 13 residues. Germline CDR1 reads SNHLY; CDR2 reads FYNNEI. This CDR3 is CASDQREGRGQYF. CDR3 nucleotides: TGTGCCAGTGACCAGCGGGAGGGCCGCGGGCAGTACTTC.

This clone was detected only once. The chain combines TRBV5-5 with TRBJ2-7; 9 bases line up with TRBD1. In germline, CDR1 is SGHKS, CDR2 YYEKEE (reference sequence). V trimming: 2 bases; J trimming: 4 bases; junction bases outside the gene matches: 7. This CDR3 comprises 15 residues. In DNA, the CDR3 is TGTGCCAGCAGCTTAACTGGGACAGGGCAGTACGAGCAGTACTTC. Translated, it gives CASSLTGTGQYEQYF.

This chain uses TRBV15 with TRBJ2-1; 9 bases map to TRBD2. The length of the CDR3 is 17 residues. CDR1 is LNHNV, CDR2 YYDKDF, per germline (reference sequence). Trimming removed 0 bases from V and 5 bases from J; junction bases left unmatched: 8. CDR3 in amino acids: CATSRDFIPSGDNEQFF. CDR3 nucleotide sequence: TGTGCCACCAGCAGAGATTTTATCCCTAGCGGGGACAATGAGCAGTTCTTC.

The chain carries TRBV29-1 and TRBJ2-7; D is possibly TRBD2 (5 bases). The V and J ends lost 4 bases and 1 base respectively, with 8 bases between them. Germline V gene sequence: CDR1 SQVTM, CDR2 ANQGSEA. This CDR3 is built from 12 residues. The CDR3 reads CSVVGGSYEQYF. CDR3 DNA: TGCAGCGTTGTAGGAGGTTCCTACGAGCAGTACTTC.

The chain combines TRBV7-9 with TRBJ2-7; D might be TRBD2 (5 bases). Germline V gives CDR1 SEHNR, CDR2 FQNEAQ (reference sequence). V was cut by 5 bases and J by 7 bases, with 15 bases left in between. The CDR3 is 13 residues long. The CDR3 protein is CASSGWEREEQYF. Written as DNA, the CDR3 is TGTGCCAGCAGCGGCTGGGAGAGGGAAGAGCAGTACTTC.

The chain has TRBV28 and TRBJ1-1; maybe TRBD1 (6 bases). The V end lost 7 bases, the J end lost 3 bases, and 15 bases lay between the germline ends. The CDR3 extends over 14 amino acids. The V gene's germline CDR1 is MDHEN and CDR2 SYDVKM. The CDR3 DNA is TGTGCCAGCACCGGGGGACAACCGTACACTGAAGCTTTCTTT. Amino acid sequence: CASTGGQPYTEAFF.